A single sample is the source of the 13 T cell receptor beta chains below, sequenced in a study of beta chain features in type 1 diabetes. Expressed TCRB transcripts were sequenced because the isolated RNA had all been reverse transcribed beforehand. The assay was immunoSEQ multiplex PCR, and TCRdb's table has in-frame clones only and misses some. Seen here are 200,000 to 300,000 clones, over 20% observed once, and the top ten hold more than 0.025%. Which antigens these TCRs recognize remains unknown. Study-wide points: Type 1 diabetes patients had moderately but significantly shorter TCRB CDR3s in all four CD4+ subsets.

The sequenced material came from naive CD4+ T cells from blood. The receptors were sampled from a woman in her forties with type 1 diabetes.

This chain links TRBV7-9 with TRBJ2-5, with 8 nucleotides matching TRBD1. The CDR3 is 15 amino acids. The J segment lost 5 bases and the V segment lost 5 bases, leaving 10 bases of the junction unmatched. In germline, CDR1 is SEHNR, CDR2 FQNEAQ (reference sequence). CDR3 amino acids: CASSPDRGRVETQYF. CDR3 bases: TGTGCCAGCAGCCCTGACAGGGGTAGGGTGGAGACCCAGTACTTC.

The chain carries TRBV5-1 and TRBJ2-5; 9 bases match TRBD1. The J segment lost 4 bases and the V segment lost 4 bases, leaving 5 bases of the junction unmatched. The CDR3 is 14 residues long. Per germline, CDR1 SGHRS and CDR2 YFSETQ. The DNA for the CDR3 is TGCGCCAGCAGCACCGGGACAGGGCCAGAGACCCAGTACTTC. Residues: CASSTGTGPETQYF.

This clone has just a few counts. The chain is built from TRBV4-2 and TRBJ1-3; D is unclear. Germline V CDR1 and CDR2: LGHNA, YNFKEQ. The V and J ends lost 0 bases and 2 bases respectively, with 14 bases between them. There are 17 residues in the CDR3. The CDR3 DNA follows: TGTGCCAGCAGCCAAGATCACACAGTAGAAGCTGGAAACACCATATATTTT. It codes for CASSQDHTVEAGNTIYF.

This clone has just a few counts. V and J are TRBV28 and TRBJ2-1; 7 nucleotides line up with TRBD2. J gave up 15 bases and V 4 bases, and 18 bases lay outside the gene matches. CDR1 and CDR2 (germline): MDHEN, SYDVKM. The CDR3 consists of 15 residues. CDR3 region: CASSSLAGLPELGFF. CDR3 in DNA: TGTGCCAGCAGTTCATTAGCGGGCCTACCTGAATTGGGGTTCTTC.

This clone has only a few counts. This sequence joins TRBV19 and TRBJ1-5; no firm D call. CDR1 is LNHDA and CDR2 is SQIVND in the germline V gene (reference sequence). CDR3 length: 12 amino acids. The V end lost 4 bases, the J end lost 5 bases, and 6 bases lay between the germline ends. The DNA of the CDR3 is TGTGCCAGTAGTACCAGTGATCAGCCCCAGCATTTT. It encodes CASSTSDQPQHF.

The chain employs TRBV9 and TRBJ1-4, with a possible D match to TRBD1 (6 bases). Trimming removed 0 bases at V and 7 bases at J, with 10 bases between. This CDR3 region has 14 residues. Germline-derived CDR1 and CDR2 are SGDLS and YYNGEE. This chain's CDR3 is CASSVALRGEKLFF. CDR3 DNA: TGTGCCAGCAGCGTAGCTCTCAGGGGTGAAAAACTGTTTTTT.

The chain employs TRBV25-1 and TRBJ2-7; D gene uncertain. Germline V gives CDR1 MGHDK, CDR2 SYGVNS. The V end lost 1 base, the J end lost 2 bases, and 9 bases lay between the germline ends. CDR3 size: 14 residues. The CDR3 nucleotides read TGTGCCAGCAGTGAATCACACCAGGCCTACGAGCAGTACTTC. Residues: CASSESHQAYEQYF.

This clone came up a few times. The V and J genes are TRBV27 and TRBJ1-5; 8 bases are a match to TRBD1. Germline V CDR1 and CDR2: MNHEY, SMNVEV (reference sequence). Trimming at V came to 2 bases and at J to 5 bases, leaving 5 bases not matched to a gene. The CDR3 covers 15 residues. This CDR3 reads CASSLGQGSYQPQHF. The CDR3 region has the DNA TGTGCCAGCAGTTTAGGACAGGGAAGTTATCAGCCCCAGCATTTT.

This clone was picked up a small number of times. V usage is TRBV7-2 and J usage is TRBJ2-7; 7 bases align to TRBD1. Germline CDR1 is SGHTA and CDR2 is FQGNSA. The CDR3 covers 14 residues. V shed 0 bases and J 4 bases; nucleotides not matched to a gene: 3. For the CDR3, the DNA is TGTGCCAGCAGCTTAGCGGGACAGCTTTACGAGCAGTACTTC. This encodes CASSLAGQLYEQYF.

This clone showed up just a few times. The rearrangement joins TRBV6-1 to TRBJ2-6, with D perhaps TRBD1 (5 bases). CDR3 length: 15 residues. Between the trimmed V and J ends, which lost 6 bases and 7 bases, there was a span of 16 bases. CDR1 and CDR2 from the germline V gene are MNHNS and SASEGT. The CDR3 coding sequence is TGTGCCAGCAGCCCCGACAGCCTCCGAGCCAACGTCCTGACTTTC. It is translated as CASSPDSLRANVLTF.

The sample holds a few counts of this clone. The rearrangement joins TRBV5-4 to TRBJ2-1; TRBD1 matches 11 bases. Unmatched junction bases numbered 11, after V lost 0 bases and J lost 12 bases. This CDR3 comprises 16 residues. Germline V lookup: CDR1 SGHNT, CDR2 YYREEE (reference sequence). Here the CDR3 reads CASSLAGTGGPRRQFF. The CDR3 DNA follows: TGTGCCAGCAGCTTGGCCGGGACAGGGGGACCAAGAAGGCAGTTCTTC.

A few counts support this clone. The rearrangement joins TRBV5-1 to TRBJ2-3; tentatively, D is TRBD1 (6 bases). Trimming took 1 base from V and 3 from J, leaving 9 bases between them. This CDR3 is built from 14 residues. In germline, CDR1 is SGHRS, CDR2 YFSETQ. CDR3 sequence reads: CASSLHQGTDTQYF. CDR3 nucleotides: TGCGCCAGCAGCTTGCATCAGGGGACAGATACGCAGTATTTT.

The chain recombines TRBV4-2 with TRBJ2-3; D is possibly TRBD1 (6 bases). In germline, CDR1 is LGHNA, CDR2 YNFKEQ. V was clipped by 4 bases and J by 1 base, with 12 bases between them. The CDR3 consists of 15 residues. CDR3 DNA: TGTGCCAGCAGCCCCCTAGAGGGGGGCACAGATACGCAGTATTTT. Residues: CASSPLEGGTDTQYF.